The rows below give T cell receptor beta chains drawn from one sample of a study of cytomegalovirus exposure and HLA in healthy donors. The data were produced by immunoSEQ multiplex PCR, yet TCRdb's version contains in-frame clones alone and is incomplete. This table has roughly 120,000 clones, 55% to 65% appearing once. The sample comprised PBMCs. Every receptor here comes from a woman aged 40 to 50 in good health and CMV-seropositive. The CDR3 runs from the conserved cysteine through the conserved F or W. A D gene is named only where the DNA matches it firmly. Size tells how often a clone was seen (once, few, many) or the class of an expanded clone, and some rows leave it out.

>TRBJ2-2|-|-|TRBV18
CASSPLAGTNTGELFF
TGTGCCAGCTCACCATTGGCAGGGACGAACACCGGGGAGCTGTTTTTT
>TRBJ2-7|-|-|TRBV5-1
CASSLEAGADYEQYF
TGCGCCAGCAGCTTGGAGGCAGGGGCGGACTACGAGCAGTACTTC
>TRBJ2-1|TRBD2|-|TRBV6-1
CASSGGTGTSLWYEQFF
TGTGCCAGCAGTGGGGGCACCGGGACTAGCCTTTGGTATGAGCAGTTCTTC
>TRBJ1-2|-|few|TRBV9
CASSSEGGAYLGYTF
TGTGCCAGCAGCTCGGAGGGGGGGGCATATCTTGGCTACACCTTC
>TRBJ1-5|-|-|TRBV10-3
CAKKREASNQPQHF
TGTGCCAAGAAGCGGGAGGCGAGCAATCAGCCCCAGCATTTT
>TRBJ1-1|-|-|TRBV28
CASSLAAGLAGAFF
TGTGCCAGCAGTTTAGCAGCAGGCCTTGCAGGAGCTTTCTTT
>TRBJ2-2|TRBD2|-|TRBV4-1
CASSLGPPLAYTNTGELFF
TGCGCCAGCAGCCTCGGGCCCCCACTAGCGTATACGAACACCGGGGAGCTGTTTTTT
>TRBJ2-1|-|-|TRBV4-1
CASSQVTGPANEQFF
TGCGCCAGCAGCCAAGTAACGGGTCCCGCCAATGAGCAGTTCTTC
>TRBJ2-1|-|-|TRBV27
CASSFRGASYNEQFF
TGTGCCAGCAGTTTTCGGGGGGCCTCCTACAATGAGCAGTTCTTC
>TRBJ2-7|-|-|TRBV9
CASSPTGDPSYEQYF
TGTGCCAGCAGTCCGACGGGGGACCCGTCCTACGAGCAGTACTTC
>TRBJ2-1|TRBD2|-|TRBV7-8
CASSPGLAANNEQFF
TGTGCCAGCAGCCCGGGACTAGCGGCTAACAATGAGCAGTTCTTC
>TRBJ2-7|TRBD2|-|TRBV9
CASSVGGTSGSSYEQYF
TGTGCCAGCAGCGTAGGGGGGACTAGCGGGAGTTCCTACGAGCAGTACTTC
>TRBJ1-1|-|few|TRBV5-6
CASSPVMNTEAFF
TGTGCCAGCAGTCCAGTCATGAACACTGAAGCTTTCTTT
>TRBJ1-1|-|-|TRBV5-8
CASSLEENEAFF
TGTGCCAGCAGCTTGGAAGAGAATGAAGCTTTCTTT
>TRBJ2-6|-|-|TRBV15
CATSTRVAGANVLTF
TGTGCCACCAGCACCAGGGTAGCTGGGGCCAACGTCCTGACTTTC
>TRBJ2-7|-|few|TRBV7-2
CASSLAGVWGEQYF
TGTGCCAGCAGCTTAGCAGGGGTCTGGGGCGAGCAGTACTTC
>TRBJ1-1|-|few|TRBV7-2
CASSDSLGNTEAFF
TGTGCCAGCAGCGATAGCCTAGGGAACACTGAAGCTTTCTTT
>TRBJ2-3|TRBD2|-|TRBV28
CASSDSGRAVKTQYF
TGTGCCAGCAGTGATAGCGGGAGGGCCGTGAAAACGCAGTATTTT
>TRBJ2-7|-|-|TRBV19
CASGTRSSYEQYF
TGTGCCAGTGGGACAAGGAGCTCCTACGAGCAGTACTTC
>TRBJ1-4|TRBD1|-|TRBV19
CATGTEANEKLFF
TGTGCCACCGGGACAGAGGCTAATGAAAAACTGTTTTTT
>TRBJ1-5|-|-|TRBV28
CASRNQGLGQPQHF
TGTGCCAGCAGGAACCAGGGATTAGGGCAGCCCCAGCATTTT
>TRBJ2-4|TRBD1|-|TRBV6-1
CASSEVLGTGLNIQYF
TGTGCCAGCAGTGAAGTTCTCGGGACAGGGTTGAACATTCAGTACTTC
>TRBJ2-7|TRBD2|few|TRBV5-4
CASSLERGRDEQYF
TGTGCCAGCAGCTTGGAGCGGGGCCGGGACGAGCAGTACTTC
>TRBJ2-7|TRBD1|-|TRBV7-3
CASSPGTGGVGYEQYF
TGTGCCAGCAGTCCGGGGACAGGGGGTGTCGGGTACGAGCAGTACTTC
>TRBJ2-5|TRBD1|-|TRBV2
CATKRRGLEETQYF
TGTGCCACCAAGCGAAGGGGGCTAGAAGAGACCCAGTACTTC
>TRBJ2-5|-|-|TRBV19
CASSAGVLRRGGVKTQYF
TGTGCCAGTAGTGCCGGGGTTTTGCGGAGGGGTGGCGTGAAGACCCAGTACTTC
>TRBJ2-7|-|-|TRBV27
CASSLAGFGSYEQYF
TGTGCCAGCAGTTTAGCAGGGTTTGGAAGCTACGAGCAGTACTTC
>TRBJ1-1|-|few|TRBV19
CASSRDRNTEAFF
TGTGCCAGTAGTAGAGACAGGAACACTGAAGCTTTCTTT
>TRBJ2-2|TRBD2|-|TRBV4-3
CASSQDRGGRLNTGELFF
TGCGCCAGCAGCCAGGATCGCGGCGGGAGGCTAAACACCGGGGAGCTGTTTTTT
>TRBJ1-2|TRBD1|-|TRBV7-9
CASSLRQGFGYGYTF
TGTGCCAGCAGCTTGAGACAGGGGTTTGGCTATGGCTACACCTTC
>TRBJ1-4|-|-|TRBV4-1
CASSQGRVLTNEKLFF
TGCGCCAGCAGCCAAGGCAGGGTACTAACTAATGAAAAACTGTTTTTT
>TRBJ2-6|TRBD1|-|TRBV28
CASSLSGTDYGGVLTF
TGTGCCAGCAGTTTATCCGGGACAGACTACGGTGGCGTCCTGACTTTC
>TRBJ2-7|-|once|TRBV4-3
CASSHILVGHSYEQYF
TGCGCCAGCAGCCATATTCTGGTCGGACACTCCTACGAGCAGTACTTC
>TRBJ2-1|TRBD2|-|TRBV29-1
CSVGAGRAEQFF
TGCAGCGTTGGGGCAGGGAGGGCTGAGCAGTTCTTC
>TRBJ1-2|-|-|TRBV30
CAWSARDGYTF
TGTGCCTGGAGTGCCAGGGATGGCTACACCTTC
>TRBJ2-1|TRBD2|-|TRBV7-9
CSSSALRGLAGVNEQFF
TGTTCCAGCAGCGCATTACGAGGACTAGCGGGAGTGAATGAGCAGTTCTTC
>TRBJ1-1|-|few|TRBV9
CASSELGLSMNTEAFF
TGTGCCAGCAGCGAACTCGGCCTTAGCATGAACACTGAAGCTTTCTTT
>TRBJ2-5|-|-|TRBV18
CASSSGLVETQYF
TGTGCCAGCTCATCGGGACTCGTAGAGACCCAGTACTTC
>TRBJ1-2|TRBD1|-|TRBV6-5
CASSYLQGLWYGYTF
TGTGCCAGCAGTTACCTACAGGGGTTATGGTATGGCTACACCTTC
>TRBJ1-1|-|-|TRBV6-5
CASGLGGQNTEAFF
TGTGCCAGCGGCCTAGGGGGACAGAACACTGAAGCTTTCTTT
>TRBJ2-1|-|-|TRBV14
CASSQDFNNEQFF
TGTGCCAGCAGCCAAGATTTCAACAATGAGCAGTTCTTC
>TRBJ2-5|TRBD2|few|TRBV5-1
CASSPNSGSGEQTQYF
TGCGCCAGCAGCCCGAACAGCGGGAGCGGAGAGCAGACCCAGTACTTC
>TRBJ1-5|TRBD1|few|TRBV7-2
CASSRETGIGNQPQHF
TGTGCCAGCAGCCGAGAGACAGGGATTGGCAATCAGCCCCAGCATTTT
>TRBJ2-7|-|-|TRBV4-3
CASSQDLGGWETTYEQYF
TGCGCCAGCAGCCAAGATCTGGGGGGTTGGGAGACCACCTACGAGCAGTACTTC
>TRBJ2-1|-|-|TRBV11-3
CASSLSDEQFF
TGTGCCAGCAGCTTAAGCGATGAGCAGTTCTTC
>TRBJ1-2|-|-|TRBV28
CASSLGLQANYGYTF
TGTGCCAGCAGTTTAGGGCTTCAAGCTAACTATGGCTACACCTTC
>TRBJ1-5|TRBD1|-|TRBV5-8
CASSAEGADQPQHF
TGTGCCAGCAGCGCCGAGGGGGCAGATCAGCCCCAGCATTTT
>TRBJ1-1|-|-|TRBV19
CASSAGYTEAFF
TGTGCCAGTAGTGCCGGGTACACTGAAGCTTTCTTT
>TRBJ2-1|TRBD2|-|TRBV7-9
CASSSRTSGRGQFF
TGTGCCAGCAGCTCCAGGACTAGCGGGAGGGGGCAGTTCTTC
>TRBJ1-5|-|-|TRBV28
CASSFTRGINQPQHF
TGTGCCAGCAGTTTTACCAGGGGCATTAATCAGCCCCAGCATTTT
>TRBJ2-1|TRBD2|-|TRBV19
CASSGRAANEQFF
TGTGCCAGTAGCGGGAGGGCGGCCAATGAGCAGTTCTTC
>TRBJ2-2|-|-|TRBV11-1
CASRTGWDTGELFF
TGTGCCAGCAGGACAGGTTGGGACACCGGGGAGCTGTTTTTT
>TRBJ2-2|-|few|TRBV5-5
CASSLVSGTNTGELFF
TGTGCCAGCAGCTTGGTGTCAGGGACAAACACCGGGGAGCTGTTTTTT
>TRBJ1-1|-|-|TRBV7-9
CASSLFGQNTEAFF
TGTGCCAGCAGCTTATTCGGACAGAACACTGAAGCTTTCTTT
>TRBJ1-3|-|-|TRBV7-2
CASSKGGSGNTIYF
TGTGCCAGCAGCAAAGGGGGCTCTGGAAACACCATATATTTT